This T cell receptor (beta chain) was profiled in a study of preoperative IRX-2 immunotherapy in early breast cancer. Clones were sequenced by immunoSEQ multiplex PCR, and TCRdb holds only the in-frame ones, with some missing. This table holds about 33,000 clones, 85% to 90% found once. The junction had 4 bases not matched to a gene; V was cut back by 2 bases and J by 6 bases. This CDR3 is built from 14 residues. Germline V gene sequence: CDR1 SGHNT, CDR2 YENEEA. In its sample, this clone was seen a few times. Treatment of the sample: preoperative locoregional IRX-2 cytokine immunotherapy. The TCR sequence derives from a human donor with breast cancer. This material consisted of tumor tissue, taken after IRX-2 immunotherapy. V and J are TRBV11-3 and TRBJ2-3; 8 bases line up with TRBD1. Here the CDR3 reads CASSLQGAIDTQYF. The CDR3 nucleotides are TGTGCCAGCAGCTTACAGGGGGCGATCGATACGCAGTATTTT.